The 21 T cell receptor beta chains in this list originate from one sample, sequenced in a study of T-cell reconstitution after alpha-beta-depleted transplantation in children. Unique molecular identifiers were used in preparing the TCRbeta library. TCRdb independently ran MiXCR on the PCR reads; one entry per CDR3 protein. The table records fewer than 350,000 distinct CDR3 sequences, roughly 9.1% of them present only once. Here the sequenced sample was PBMCs, taken before TCRalphabeta/CD19-depleted stem cell transplant. The receptors shown here come from a boy under three years old with acute myeloid leukemia, due to receive a stem cell transplant.

Ten or more counts support this clonotype. This rearrangement joins TRBV3-1 to TRBJ2-7; 9 bases fit TRBD1. The CDR3 runs 14 residues. With 5 bases clipped from V and 0 bases from J, the junction kept 2 bases outside the gene matches. Germline V gene sequence: CDR1 LGHDT, CDR2 YNNKEL (reference sequence). The CDR3 DNA follows: TGTGCCAGCAGCGAGGGACAGGGCTCCTACGAGCAGTACTTC. Translated, it gives CASSEGQGSYEQYF.

The chain employs TRBV11-2 and TRBJ2-2; 10 bases match TRBD2. Germline V gives CDR1 SGHAT, CDR2 FQNNGV. The CDR3 contains 16 residues. Germline trimming cut 5 bases from V and 7 bases from J; bases unmatched to any gene: 10. The CDR3 DNA is TGTGCCAGCAGCAAGGGACTAGCGAGGTTTGGCGGGGAGCTGTTTTTT. This sequence encodes CASSKGLARFGGELFF. The entire variable domain, with the rest obtained from reference TRBV11-2 and TRBJ2-2, is as follows: EAGVAQSPRYKIIEKRQSVAFWCNPISGHATLYWYQQILGQGPKLLIQFQNNGVVDDSQLPKDRFSAERLKGVDSTLKIQPAKLEDSAVYLCASSKGLARFGGELFFGEGSRLTVL.

V is TRBV7-9 and J is TRBJ2-7, with TRBD2 as a possible D gene (6 bases). V lost 4 bases and J 0 bases, leaving 13 bases between the germline ends. The germline V gene encodes CDR1 SEHNR and CDR2 FQNEAQ (reference sequence). The CDR3 runs 15 residues. The CDR3 loop reads CASSSRDSSSYEQYF. The CDR3, as DNA: TGTGCCAGCAGCTCCCGGGACTCAAGCTCCTACGAGCAGTACTTC.

The chain combines TRBV28 with TRBJ1-5; TRBD1 matches 7 bases. CDR1 and CDR2 from the germline V gene are MDHEN and SYDVKM. The CDR3 contains 18 residues. J was trimmed by 2 bases and V by 4 bases; bases with no gene match: 14. The CDR3 sequence is CASSSVGTALRGNQPQHF. CDR3 DNA sequence: TGTGCCAGCAGTTCAGTGGGGACAGCCCTTAGGGGCAATCAGCCCCAGCATTTT. Complete variable domain (other parts from reference TRBV28 and TRBJ1-5): DVKVTQSSRYLVKRTGEKVFLECVQDMDHENMFWYRQDPGLGLRLIYFSYDVKMKEKGDIPEGYSVSREKKERFSLILESASTNQTSMYLCASSSVGTALRGNQPQHFGDGTRLSIL.

This chain joins TRBV4-3 and TRBJ2-7, with 16 bases identical to TRBD2. After removal of 4 bases from V and 3 bases from J, the junction contained 6 bases not matched to a gene. The CDR3 loop spans 17 amino acids. Germline-derived CDR1 and CDR2 are LGHNA and YSLEER. CDR3 in DNA: TGCGCCAGCAGCCCCGGGACTAGCGGGAGGGCCTTCTACGAGCAGTACTTC. Protein sequence: CASSPGTSGRAFYEQYF.

In its sample, this clonotype was seen a few times. The chain couples TRBV5-6 to TRBJ2-7; a possible D gene is TRBD1 (5 bases). The CDR3 has 15 residues. Trimming left V 0 bases short and J 0 bases short, with 10 bases between. CDR1 is SGHDT, CDR2 YYEEEE, per germline. The CDR3 nucleotides read TGTGCCAGCAGCTTGGACCCCGACAGCTCCTACGAGCAGTACTTC. It codes for CASSLDPDSSYEQYF. The entire variable domain, with the rest obtained from reference TRBV5-6 and TRBJ2-7, is as follows: DAGVTQSPTHLIKTRGQQVTLRCSPKSGHDTVSWYQQALGQGPQFIFQYYEEEERQRGNFPDRFSGHQFPNYSSELNVNALLLGDSALYLCASSLDPDSSYEQYFGPGTRLTVT.

This clonotype showed up many times. The J gene is TRBJ1-1, the V gene TRBV27; the D is unclear. This CDR3 spans 13 amino acids. With 6 bases removed from V and 0 bases from J, the gap between germline ends came to 8 bases. CDR1 is MNHEY, CDR2 SMNVEV, per germline (reference sequence). In DNA form, the CDR3 reads TGTGCCAGCAGCTCTAAGTTGAACACTGAAGCTTTCTTT. Its translation is CASSSKLNTEAFF.

There are many counts of this clonotype. The genes are TRBV5-1 and TRBJ2-1; D unresolved. The germline gives CDR1 SGHRS, CDR2 YFSETQ. The CDR3 runs 12 residues. V dropped 0 bases and J dropped 9 bases, with 7 bases sitting between them. CDR3 DNA: TGCGCCAGCAGCTTGGCTTTAGCTGAGCAGTTCTTC. Translation gives CASSLALAEQFF.

In the case of this clonotype: This may stem from a read error, because a much larger clone lies one nucleotide away. The chain combines TRBV11-2 with TRBJ2-1; 8 positions match TRBD2. This CDR3 is built from 15 residues. CDR1 is SGHAT and CDR2 is FQNNGV in the germline V gene. The CDR3 is CASRGLAGISNEQIF. CDR3 nucleotide sequence: TGTGCCAGCAGAGGTTTAGCGGGAATTAGCAATGAGCAGATCTTC.

In this sample, this clonotype turned up many times. The chain is built from TRBV12-3 or TRBV12-4 and TRBJ2-1; 9 nucleotides align to TRBD2. With 8 bases clipped from V and 2 bases from J, the junction kept 13 bases outside the gene matches. The CDR3 spans 17 residues. CDR3 residues: CASPYVASGEPYNEQFF. CDR3 coding DNA: TGTGCCAGCCCGTACGTGGCTAGCGGGGAACCCTACAATGAGCAGTTCTTC.

This clonotype has just a few counts. The chain is built from TRBV7-9 and TRBJ1-5; D is uncertain. This CDR3 region has 14 residues. Trimming cost V 3 bases and J 7 bases, with 13 bases left between them. Germline V gives CDR1 SEHNR, CDR2 FQNEAQ (reference sequence). CDR3 in DNA: TGTGCCAGCAGCTTTCAAGGTACGAACCAGCCCCAGCATTTT. Translated, it gives CASSFQGTNQPQHF. The complete variable domain, with remaining parts taken from reference TRBV7-9 and TRBJ1-5, reads DTGVSQNPRHKITKRGQNVTFRCDPISEHNRLYWYRQTLGQGPEFLTYFQNEAQLEKSRLLSDRFSAERPKGSFSTLEIQRTEQGDSAMYLCASSFQGTNQPQHFGDGTRLSIL.

The sample holds a few counts of this clonotype. This may come from a read error, since a much larger clone is one base off. The chain has TRBV7-8 and TRBJ2-1, with 13 bases matching TRBD2. Germline CDR1 SGHVS, CDR2 FQNEAQ. The CDR3 length is 16 residues. The junction had 12 bases not matched to a gene; V was cut back by 7 bases and J by 9 bases. The CDR3 bases are TGTGCCAGCACAAACAGGACTAGCGGGAGTTATTGTGAGCAGTTCTTC. Translation gives CASTNRTSGSYCEQFF.

With respect to this clonotype: The conserved final phenylalanine or tryptophan is absent from the CDR3, which likely points to a read error. The V and J genes are TRBV20-1 and TRBJ2-5, with D uncertain. Germline V gives CDR1 DFQATT, CDR2 SNEGSKA (reference sequence). This CDR3 is built from 13 residues. Trimming removed 2 bases at V and 4 bases at J, with 11 bases between. CDR3 loop: CSARNGLRETQYL. CDR3 coding DNA: TGCAGTGCTAGAAACGGTTTGAGAGAGACCCAGTACCTC.

This clonotype was seen just once. This chain uses TRBV20-1 with TRBJ1-1; unclear D gene. With 0 bases removed from V and 9 bases from J, the gap between germline ends came to 11 bases. The CDR3 length is 12 residues. Looked up from germline, CDR1 is DFQATT and CDR2 is SNEGSKA (reference sequence). The CDR3 DNA follows: TGCAGTGCTAGAGATGGGATCCAGAAAGCTTTCTTT. This encodes CSARDGIQKAFF.

V gene TRBV20-1 combines with J gene TRBJ2-7; 7 bases line up with TRBD2. The germline V gene has CDR1 DFQATT and CDR2 SNEGSKA (reference sequence). The CDR3 spans 13 residues. Unmatched junction bases numbered 4, after V lost 2 bases and J lost 3 bases. CDR3 protein: CSARSGLDYEQYF. The CDR3 DNA reads as TGCAGTGCTAGAAGCGGACTAGACTACGAGCAGTACTTC.

This clonotype has a count of ten or more. At one of its ends the junction is not consistent with the germline gene, which may arise from a read error. The chain carries TRBV7-7 and TRBJ2-1, with 11 bases identical to TRBD2. The germline CDR1 and CDR2 sequences are SSHAT and FNYEAQ (reference sequence). This CDR3 spans 17 amino acids. CDR3 protein: CASSLAPLAGGGNEQFF. CDR3 nucleotide sequence: TGTGCTAGCAGCTTAGCCCCCCTAGCGGGGGGAGGGAATGAGCAGTTCTTC.

Comments on this clonotype: This may be a read error, as it is one base from a much larger clone. The chain employs TRBV20-1 and TRBJ1-2; no definite D call. Germline loops: CDR1 DFQATT, CDR2 SNEGSKA (reference sequence). This CDR3 contains 14 residues. With 0 bases removed from V and 1 base from J, the gap between germline ends came to 9 bases. CDR3 coding DNA: TGCAGTGCTAGAGATAGCGGTCGTAACTATGGCTACACCTTC. Translating gives CSARDSGRNYGYTF.

The chain is built from TRBV28 and TRBJ2-7; 8 bases fit TRBD2. CDR3 length equals 15 residues. The V and J ends lost 2 bases and 2 bases, in that order; junction bases with no gene match: 5. Germline assignment: CDR1 MDHEN and CDR2 SYDVKM. CDR3 amino acids: CASSLRAGGPYEQYF. Written as DNA, the CDR3 is TGTGCCAGCAGTTTACGGGCGGGAGGACCCTACGAGCAGTACTTC. Together with reference TRBV28 and TRBJ2-7, the CDR3 gives the full variable domain: DVKVTQSSRYLVKRTGEKVFLECVQDMDHENMFWYRQDPGLGLRLIYFSYDVKMKEKGDIPEGYSVSREKKERFSLILESASTNQTSMYLCASSLRAGGPYEQYFGPGTRLTVT.

V gene TRBV2 combines with J gene TRBJ2-6, with a possible D match to TRBD1 (5 bases). Trimming left V 4 bases short and J 3 bases short, with 19 bases between. The germline CDR1 and CDR2 sequences are SNHLY and FYNNEI. The CDR3 is 18 amino acids. As DNA, the CDR3 is TGTGCCAGCAGTGGCCCAGGGCACTTGCCTCGTGGGGCCAACGTCCTGACTTTC. It yields the protein CASSGPGHLPRGANVLTF.

This clonotype was observed at least ten times. The V call is TRBV10-3, the J call TRBJ2-1; 15 positions match TRBD2. The CDR3 is made up of 16 amino acids. Germline V lookup: CDR1 ENHRY, CDR2 SYGVKD. The V and J ends lost 2 bases and 8 bases, in that order; junction bases with no gene match: 4. The CDR3 region has the DNA TGTGCCATCAGTGAGCCAGGACTAGCGGGAGGGGATGAGCAGTTCTTC. Its translation: CAISEPGLAGGDEQFF.

This clonotype was detected many times. The V and J genes are TRBV7-2 and TRBJ2-3; D is undetermined. Germline loops: CDR1 SGHTA, CDR2 FQGNSA. The CDR3 consists of 13 residues. V gave up 3 bases and J gave up 1 base, with 5 bases separating them. The DNA for the CDR3 is TGTGCCAGCAGCTTTAGGGGCACAGATACGCAGTATTTT. Amino acid sequence: CASSFRGTDTQYF.